This T cell receptor beta chain is drawn from a study of technical replicates of blood from a few donors (dated by TCRdb to 2015 to 2018). Points on this clone: Its antigen is currently not known. One base away there is no much larger clone; base qualities are not given.

Library preparation employed the immunoSEQ multiplex PCR assay. TCRdb obtained this table from immuneACCESS and retained in-frame rearrangements with V and J assigned. These tables miss some clones; where compared with another copy, unresolved V genes account for less than half of the shortfall, and the remainder is unexplained. For this sample the table gives about 76,000 clones, of which around 94% were detected only once. The ten biggest clones cover under 0.5% of the sample. V gives up 5 bases and J gives up 4 bases, and the segment between their germline ends measures 10 bases. The CDR3 sequence holds 13 residues, the cysteine and phenylalanine included. The retained sequence is limited to the CDR3, 39 bases, with the frame set at the first base. According to the germline V gene, CDR1 reads SGDLS and CDR2 reads YYNGEE.

This receptor chain uses TRBV9 and TRBJ1-3; the D gene cannot be resolved reliably. Sequenced: T cells isolated from PBMCs. This TCR came from a human donor in good health. The nucleotides are TGTGCCAGCAGGCCTAGTTGGGGAAACACCATATATTTT. This yields the protein CASRPSWGNTIYF.